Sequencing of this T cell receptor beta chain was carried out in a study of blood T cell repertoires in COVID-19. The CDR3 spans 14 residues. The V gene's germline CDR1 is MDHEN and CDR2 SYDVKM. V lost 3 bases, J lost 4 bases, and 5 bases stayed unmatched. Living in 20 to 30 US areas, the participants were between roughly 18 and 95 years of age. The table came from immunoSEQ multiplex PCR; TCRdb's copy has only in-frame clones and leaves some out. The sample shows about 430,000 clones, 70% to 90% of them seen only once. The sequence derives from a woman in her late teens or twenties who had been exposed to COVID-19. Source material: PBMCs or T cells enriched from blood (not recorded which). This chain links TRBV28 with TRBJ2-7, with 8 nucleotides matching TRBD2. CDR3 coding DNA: TGTGCCAGCAGTTTCGGGGGGGAGGGTTACGAGCAGTACTTC. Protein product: CASSFGGEGYEQYF.